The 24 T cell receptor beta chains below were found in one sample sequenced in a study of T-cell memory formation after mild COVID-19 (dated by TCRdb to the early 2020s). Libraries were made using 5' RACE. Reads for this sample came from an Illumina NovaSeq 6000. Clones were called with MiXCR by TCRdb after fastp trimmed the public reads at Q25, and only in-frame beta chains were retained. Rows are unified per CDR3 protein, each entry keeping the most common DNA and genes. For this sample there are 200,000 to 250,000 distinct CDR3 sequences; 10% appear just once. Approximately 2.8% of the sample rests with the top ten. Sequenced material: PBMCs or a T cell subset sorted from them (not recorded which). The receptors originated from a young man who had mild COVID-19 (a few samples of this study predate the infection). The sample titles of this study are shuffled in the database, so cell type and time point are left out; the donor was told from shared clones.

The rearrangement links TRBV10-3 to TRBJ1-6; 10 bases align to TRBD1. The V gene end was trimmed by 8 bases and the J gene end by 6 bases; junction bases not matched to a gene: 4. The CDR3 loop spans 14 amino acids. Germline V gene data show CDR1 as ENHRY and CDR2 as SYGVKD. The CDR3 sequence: CAISRDRGNSPLHF. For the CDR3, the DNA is TGTGCCATCTCTCGGGACAGGGGTAATTCACCCCTCCACTTT.

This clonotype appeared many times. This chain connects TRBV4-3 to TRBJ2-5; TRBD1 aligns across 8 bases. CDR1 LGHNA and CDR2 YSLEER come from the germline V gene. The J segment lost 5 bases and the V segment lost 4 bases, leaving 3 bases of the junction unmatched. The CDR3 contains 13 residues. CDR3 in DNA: TGCGCCAGCAGCCCGAGACAGGGGGAGACCCAGTACTTC. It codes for CASSPRQGETQYF.

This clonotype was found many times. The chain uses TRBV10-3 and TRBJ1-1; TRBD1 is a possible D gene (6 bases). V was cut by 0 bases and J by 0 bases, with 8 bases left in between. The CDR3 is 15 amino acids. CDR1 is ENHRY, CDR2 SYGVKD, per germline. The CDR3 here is CAISESGGVNTEAFF. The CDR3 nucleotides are TGTGCCATCAGTGAGTCAGGGGGAGTGAACACTGAAGCTTTCTTT.

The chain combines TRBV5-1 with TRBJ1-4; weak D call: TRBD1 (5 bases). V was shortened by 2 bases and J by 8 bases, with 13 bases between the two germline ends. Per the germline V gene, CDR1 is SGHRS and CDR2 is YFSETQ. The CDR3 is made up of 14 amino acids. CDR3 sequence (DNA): TGCGCCAGCAGCTTAGCAGGGACGGGGGAAAAACTGTTTTTT. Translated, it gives CASSLAGTGEKLFF. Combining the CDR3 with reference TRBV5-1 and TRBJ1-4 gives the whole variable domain KAGVTQTPRYLIKTRGQQVTLSCSPISGHRSVSWYQQTPGQGLQFLFEYFSETQRNKGNFPGRFSGRQFSNSRSEMNVSTLELGDSALYLCASSLAGTGEKLFFGSGTQLSVL.

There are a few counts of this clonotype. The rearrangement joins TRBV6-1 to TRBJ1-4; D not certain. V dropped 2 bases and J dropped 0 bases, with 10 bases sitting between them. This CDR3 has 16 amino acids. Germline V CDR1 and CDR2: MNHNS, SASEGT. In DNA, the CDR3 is TGTGCCAGCAGTGAACGTCTACATACAACTAATGAAAAACTGTTTTTT. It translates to CASSERLHTTNEKLFF.

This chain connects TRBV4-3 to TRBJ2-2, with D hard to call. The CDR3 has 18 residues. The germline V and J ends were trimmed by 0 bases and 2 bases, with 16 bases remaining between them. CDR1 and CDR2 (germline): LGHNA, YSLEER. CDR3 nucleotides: TGCGCCAGCAGCCAAGATCTCTCATGGCAGATTAACACCGGGGAGCTGTTTTTT. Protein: CASSQDLSWQINTGELFF.

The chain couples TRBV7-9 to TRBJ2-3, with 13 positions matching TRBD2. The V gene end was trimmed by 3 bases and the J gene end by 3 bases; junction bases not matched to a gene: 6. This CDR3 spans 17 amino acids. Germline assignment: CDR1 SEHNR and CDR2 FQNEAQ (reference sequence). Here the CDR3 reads CASSLETSGGTTDTQYF. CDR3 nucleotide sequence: TGTGCCAGCAGCTTGGAGACTAGCGGGGGGACGACAGATACGCAGTATTTT.

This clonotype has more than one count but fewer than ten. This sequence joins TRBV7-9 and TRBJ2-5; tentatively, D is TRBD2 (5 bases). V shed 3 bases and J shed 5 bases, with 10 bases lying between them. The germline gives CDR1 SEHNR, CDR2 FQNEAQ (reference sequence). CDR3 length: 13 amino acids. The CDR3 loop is CASSLTQRETQYF. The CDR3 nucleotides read TGTGCCAGCAGCTTGACCCAGCGGGAGACCCAGTACTTC. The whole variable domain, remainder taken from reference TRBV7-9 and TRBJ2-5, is DTGVSQNPRHKITKRGQNVTFRCDPISEHNRLYWYRQTLGQGPEFLTYFQNEAQLEKSRLLSDRFSAERPKGSFSTLEIQRTEQGDSAMYLCASSLTQRETQYFGPGTRLLVL.

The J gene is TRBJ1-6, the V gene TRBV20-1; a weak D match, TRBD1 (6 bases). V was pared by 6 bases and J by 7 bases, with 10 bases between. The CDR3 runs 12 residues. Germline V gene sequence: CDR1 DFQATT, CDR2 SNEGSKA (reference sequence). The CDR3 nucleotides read TGCAGTGCCGGACAGCCAAATTCACCCCTCCACTTT. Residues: CSAGQPNSPLHF.

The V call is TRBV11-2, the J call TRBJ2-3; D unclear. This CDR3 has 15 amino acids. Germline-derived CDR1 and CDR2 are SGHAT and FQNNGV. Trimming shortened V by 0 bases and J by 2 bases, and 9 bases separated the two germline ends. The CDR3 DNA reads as TGTGCCAGCAGCTTAGACCGAGTATTCACAGATACGCAGTATTTT. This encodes CASSLDRVFTDTQYF.

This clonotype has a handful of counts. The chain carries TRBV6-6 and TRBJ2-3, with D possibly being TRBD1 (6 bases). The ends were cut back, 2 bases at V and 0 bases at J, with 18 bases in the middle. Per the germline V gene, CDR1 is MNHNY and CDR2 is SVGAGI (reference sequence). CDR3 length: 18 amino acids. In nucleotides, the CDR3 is TGTGCCAGCAGTTACCCGACCCGGACAGAGTCTAGCACAGATACGCAGTATTTT. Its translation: CASSYPTRTESSTDTQYF.

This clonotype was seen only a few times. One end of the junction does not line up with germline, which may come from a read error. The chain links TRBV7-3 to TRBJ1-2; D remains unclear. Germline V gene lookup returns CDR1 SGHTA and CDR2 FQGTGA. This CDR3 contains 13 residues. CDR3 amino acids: CASSSDARAYPLF. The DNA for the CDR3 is TGTGCCAGCAGCTCGGACGCGCGAGCCTACCCCCTCTTC.

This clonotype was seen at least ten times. The chain's CDR3 is CASSQDFETQYF. As DNA, the CDR3 is TGTGCCAGCAGCCAAGACTTCGAGACCCAGTACTTC. The chain carries TRBV3-1 and TRBJ2-5; D unclear. CDR3 length equals 12 residues. The V gene's germline CDR1 is LGHDT and CDR2 YNNKEL (reference sequence). Trimming cost V 0 bases and J 5 bases, with 4 bases left between them.

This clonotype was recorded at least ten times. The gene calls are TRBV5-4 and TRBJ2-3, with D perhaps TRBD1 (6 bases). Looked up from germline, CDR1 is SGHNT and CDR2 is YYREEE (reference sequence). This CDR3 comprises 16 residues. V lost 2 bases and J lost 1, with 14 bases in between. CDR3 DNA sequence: TGTGCCAGCAGCTTTCGACTAAACAGGGGCACAGATACGCAGTATTTT. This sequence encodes CASSFRLNRGTDTQYF.

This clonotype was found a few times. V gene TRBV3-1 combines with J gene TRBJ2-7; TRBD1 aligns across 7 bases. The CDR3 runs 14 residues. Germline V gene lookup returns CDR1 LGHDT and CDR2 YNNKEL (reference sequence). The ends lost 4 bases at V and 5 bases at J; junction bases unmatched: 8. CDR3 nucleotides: TGTGCCAGCAGCCCCTCCTGGGACAGTCACGAGCAGTACGTC. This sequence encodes CASSPSWDSHEQYV.

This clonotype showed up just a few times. The DNA for the CDR3 is TGTGCCATCAGTGAGTCGGAAGTTACCCAGGGCAATGAGCAGTTCTTC. Translation: CAISESEVTQGNEQFF. The chain joins TRBV10-3 to TRBJ2-1; D might be TRBD1 (5 bases). CDR1 and CDR2 from the germline V gene are ENHRY and SYGVKD. Trimming cost V 0 bases and J 6 bases, with 15 bases left between them. This CDR3 has 16 amino acids.

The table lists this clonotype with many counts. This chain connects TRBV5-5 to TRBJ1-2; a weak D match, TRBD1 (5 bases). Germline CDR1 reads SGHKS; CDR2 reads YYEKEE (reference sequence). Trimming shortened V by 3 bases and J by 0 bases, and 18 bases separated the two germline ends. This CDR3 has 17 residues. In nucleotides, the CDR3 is TGTGCCAGCAGCTCCTGGGACCACCTAAAGACTAACTATGGCTACACCTTC. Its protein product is CASSSWDHLKTNYGYTF.

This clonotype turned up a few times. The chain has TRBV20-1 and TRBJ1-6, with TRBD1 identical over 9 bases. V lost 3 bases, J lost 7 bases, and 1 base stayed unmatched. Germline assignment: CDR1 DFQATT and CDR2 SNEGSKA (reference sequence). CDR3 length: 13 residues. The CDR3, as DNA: TGCAGTGCTAGGGGGACAGGGAATTCACCCCTCCACTTT. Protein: CSARGTGNSPLHF.

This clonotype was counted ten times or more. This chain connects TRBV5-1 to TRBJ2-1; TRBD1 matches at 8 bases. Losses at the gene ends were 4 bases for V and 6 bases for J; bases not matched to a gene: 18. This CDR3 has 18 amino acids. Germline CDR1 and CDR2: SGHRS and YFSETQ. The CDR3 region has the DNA TGCGCCAGCAGCCCTGGGACAGGAGGTACCATTATTGTCAATGAGCAGTTCTTC. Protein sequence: CASSPGTGGTIIVNEQFF.

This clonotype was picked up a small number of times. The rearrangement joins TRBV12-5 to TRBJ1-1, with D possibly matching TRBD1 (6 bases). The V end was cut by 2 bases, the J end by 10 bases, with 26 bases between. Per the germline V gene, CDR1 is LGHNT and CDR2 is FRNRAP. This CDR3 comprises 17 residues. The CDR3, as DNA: TGTGCTAGTGGTTTGATACATCCAGGGCACCCAAAGGGGGTAGCTTTCTTT. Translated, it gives CASGLIHPGHPKGVAFF. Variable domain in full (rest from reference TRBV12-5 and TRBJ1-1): DARVTQTPRHKVTEMGQEVTMRCQPILGHNTVFWYRQTMMQGLELLAYFRNRAPLDDSGMPKDRFSAEMPDATLATLKIQPSEPRDSAVYFCASGLIHPGHPKGVAFFGQGTRLTVV.

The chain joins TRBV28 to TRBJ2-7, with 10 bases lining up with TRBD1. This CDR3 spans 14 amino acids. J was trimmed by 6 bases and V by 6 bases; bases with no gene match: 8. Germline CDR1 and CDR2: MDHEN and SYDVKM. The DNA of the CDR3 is TGTGCCAGCAGACCGGGACAGGGGACGGGCGAGCAGTACGTC. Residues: CASRPGQGTGEQYV.

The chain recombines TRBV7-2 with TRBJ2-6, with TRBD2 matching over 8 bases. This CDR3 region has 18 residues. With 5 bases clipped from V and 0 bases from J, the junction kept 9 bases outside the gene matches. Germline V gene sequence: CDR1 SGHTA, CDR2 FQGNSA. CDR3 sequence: CASSHALAESSGANVLTF. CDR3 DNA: TGTGCCAGCAGCCACGCACTAGCGGAGAGCTCTGGGGCCAACGTCCTGACTTTC.

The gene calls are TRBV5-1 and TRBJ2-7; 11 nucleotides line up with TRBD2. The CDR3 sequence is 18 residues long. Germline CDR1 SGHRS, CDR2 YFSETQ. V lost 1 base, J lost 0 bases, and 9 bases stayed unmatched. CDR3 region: CASSLIPSGGTSSYEQYV. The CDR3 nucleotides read TGCGCCAGCAGCTTGATCCCTAGCGGGGGGACGAGCTCCTACGAGCAGTACGTC.

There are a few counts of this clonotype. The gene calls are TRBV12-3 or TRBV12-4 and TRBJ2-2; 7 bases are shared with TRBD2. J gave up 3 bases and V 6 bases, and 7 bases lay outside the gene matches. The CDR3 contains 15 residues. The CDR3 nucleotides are TGTGCCAGCAGCCCCCTGGGGGGGTACACCGGGGAGCTGTTTTTT. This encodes CASSPLGGYTGELFF.